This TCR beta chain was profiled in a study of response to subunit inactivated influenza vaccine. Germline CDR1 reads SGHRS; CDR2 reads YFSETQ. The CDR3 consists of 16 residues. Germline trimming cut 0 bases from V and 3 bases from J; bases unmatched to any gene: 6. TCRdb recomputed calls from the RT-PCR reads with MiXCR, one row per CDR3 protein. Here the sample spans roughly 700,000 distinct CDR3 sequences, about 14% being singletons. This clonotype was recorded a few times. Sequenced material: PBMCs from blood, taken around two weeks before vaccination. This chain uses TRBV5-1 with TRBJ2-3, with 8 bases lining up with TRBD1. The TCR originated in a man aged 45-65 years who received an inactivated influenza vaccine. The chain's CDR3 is CASSLASGGVTDTQYF. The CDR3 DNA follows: TGCGCCAGCAGCTTGGCCTCAGGGGGCGTAACAGATACGCAGTATTTT.